The 27 T cell receptor beta chains below all came from one sample that was sequenced in a study of blood T cell repertoires in COVID-19. Only in-frame clones appear in the TCRdb table, and some are missing; sequencing was by immunoSEQ multiplex PCR. The table has roughly 14,000 clones, less than 90% seen once. Sequencing was performed on peripheral blood. These TCRs come from a human donor in a cohort sampled during active COVID-19.

The V gene is TRBV6-1, the J gene TRBJ2-3; TRBD2 aligns across 12 bases. This CDR3 contains 17 residues. The trim removed 4 bases at V and 4 bases at J, leaving 9 bases unmatched. Germline lookup yields CDR1 MNHNS and CDR2 SASEGT. CDR3 DNA sequence: TGTGCCAGCAGTGCCAGTACTAGCGGGGGGAACTCAGATACGCAGTATTTT. As protein: CASSASTSGGNSDTQYF.

The chain joins TRBV28 to TRBJ2-1; no clear D gene. The CDR3 is 16 residues long. CDR1 is MDHEN, CDR2 SYDVKM, per germline. The V end lost 5 bases, the J end lost 2 bases, and 16 bases lay between the germline ends. The chain's CDR3 is CASSPLNPRTYNEQFF. The CDR3 DNA follows: TGTGCCAGCAGTCCCCTTAATCCCAGAACCTACAATGAGCAGTTCTTC. The whole variable domain, filled in from reference TRBV28 and TRBJ2-1, reads DVKVTQSSRYLVKRTGEKVFLECVQDMDHENMFWYRQDPGLGLRLIYFSYDVKMKEKGDIPEGYSVSREKKERFSLILESASTNQTSMYLCASSPLNPRTYNEQFFGPGTRLTVL.

This clone was found a few times. This chain joins TRBV5-1 and TRBJ1-5; D is unresolved. Germline V gene sequence: CDR1 SGHRS, CDR2 YFSETQ. CDR3 size: 14 residues. V was trimmed by 1 base and J by 0 bases, leaving 5 bases between them. The CDR3 loop reads CASSLRGSNQPQHF. CDR3 sequence (DNA): TGCGCCAGCAGCTTGAGAGGTAGCAATCAGCCCCAGCATTTT.

This chain joins TRBV5-1 and TRBJ2-7; 7 bases are shared with TRBD1. CDR1 is SGHRS, CDR2 YFSETQ, per germline. CDR3 length: 13 residues. The V segment lost 5 bases and the J segment 2 bases; nucleotides outside the gene matches: 4. DNA of the CDR3: TGCGCCAGCAGTATCGACAGGGCCTACGAGCAGTACTTC. Its protein is CASSIDRAYEQYF.

The V gene is TRBV4-3, the J gene TRBJ2-7, with 8 bases identical to TRBD2. The length of the CDR3 is 15 residues. J was trimmed by 0 bases and V by 1 base; bases with no gene match: 2. The germline V gene has CDR1 LGHNA and CDR2 YSLEER. The DNA for the CDR3 is TGCGCCAGCAGCCAAGCGGGAGGGGCCTCCTACGAGCAGTACTTC. Its protein product is CASSQAGGASYEQYF.

This sequence joins TRBV11-2 and TRBJ2-5; D possibly corresponds to TRBD2 (7 bases). Germline V gene lookup returns CDR1 SGHAT and CDR2 FQNNGV. V lost 3 bases to trimming and J lost 1 base, with 15 bases between them. This CDR3 has 16 residues. The CDR3 nucleotides are TGTGCCAGCAGCTTTCGGGGGGCGGATTCCCAAGAGACCCAGTACTTC. Translation: CASSFRGADSQETQYF.

This chain joins TRBV24-1 and TRBJ1-5; D gene unclear. The germline V gene encodes CDR1 KGHDR and CDR2 SFDVKD. V was shortened by 3 bases and J by 5 bases, with 10 bases between the two germline ends. The CDR3 is made up of 14 amino acids. The CDR3 region is CATSDLGLDQPQHF. CDR3 DNA: TGTGCCACCAGTGATCTCGGGTTAGATCAGCCCCAGCATTTT.

The rearrangement joins TRBV10-3 to TRBJ2-1; TRBD2 agrees at 9 bases. After removal of 1 base from V and 9 bases from J, the junction contained 13 bases not matched to a gene. CDR3 length equals 17 residues. The germline V gene encodes CDR1 ENHRY and CDR2 SYGVKD. Here the CDR3 reads CAISEFIGLAGAVEQFF. CDR3 sequence (DNA): TGTGCCATCAGTGAGTTTATTGGGTTAGCGGGAGCTGTTGAGCAGTTCTTC.

The chain uses TRBV7-6 and TRBJ1-2; D is undetermined. V was clipped by 5 bases and J by 1 base, with 5 bases between them. The CDR3 has 12 residues. Looked up from germline, CDR1 is SGHVS and CDR2 is FNYEAQ. Here the CDR3 reads CASSPGNYGYTF. The CDR3 DNA reads as TGTGCCAGCAGCCCCGGTAACTATGGCTACACCTTC.

The chain couples TRBV5-1 to TRBJ2-5, with D tentatively TRBD1 (5 bases). The ends were cut back, 1 base at V and 4 bases at J, with 14 bases in the middle. Germline V CDR1 and CDR2: SGHRS, YFSETQ. The CDR3 extends over 15 amino acids. The CDR3 nucleotides read TGCGCCAGCAGCTTGTCGAACAGGCAGGTAGAGACCCAGTACTTC. This translates into CASSLSNRQVETQYF.

The J gene is TRBJ2-7, the V gene TRBV5-1, with D possibly TRBD2 on 5 matching bases. The length of the CDR3 is 16 residues. The V and J ends lost 5 bases and 1 base respectively, with 19 bases between them. Looked up from germline, CDR1 is SGHRS and CDR2 is YFSETQ. CDR3 sequence: CASSPSGRSGSYEQYF. CDR3 coding DNA: TGCGCCAGCAGTCCCTCTGGGCGATCGGGATCCTACGAGCAGTACTTC. The full variable domain, completed using reference TRBV5-1 and TRBJ2-7, is KAGVTQTPRYLIKTRGQQVTLSCSPISGHRSVSWYQQTPGQGLQFLFEYFSETQRNKGNFPGRFSGRQFSNSRSEMNVSTLELGDSALYLCASSPSGRSGSYEQYFGPGTRLTVT.

This rearrangement joins TRBV19 to TRBJ2-7, with 7 bases identical to TRBD1. From germline, CDR1 is LNHDA and CDR2 SQIVND (reference sequence). The CDR3 runs 13 residues. J was trimmed by 5 bases and V by 3 bases; bases with no gene match: 4. CDR3 residues: CASSIGTVHEQYF. DNA of the CDR3: TGTGCCAGTAGTATCGGGACAGTACACGAGCAGTACTTC.

This clone was observed once. The rearrangement uses TRBV7-2 and TRBJ2-1, with 16 bases fitting TRBD2. Germline V lookup: CDR1 SGHTA, CDR2 FQGNSA. J gave up 12 bases and V 0 bases, and 5 bases lay outside the gene matches. This CDR3 has 16 residues. CDR3 sequence reads: CASSLAGTSGRVGQFF. The CDR3 nucleotides are TGTGCCAGCAGCTTAGCCGGGACTAGCGGGAGGGTTGGGCAGTTCTTC. Together with reference TRBV7-2 and TRBJ2-1, the CDR3 gives the full variable domain: GAGVSQSPSNKVTEKGKDVELRCDPISGHTALYWYRQSLGQGLEFLIYFQGNSAPDKSGLPSDRFSAERTGGSVSTLTIQRTQQEDSAVYLCASSLAGTSGRVGQFFGPGTRLTVL.

The chain carries TRBV6-6 and TRBJ2-7; tentatively, D is TRBD1 (6 bases). The CDR3 length is 14 residues. Germline-derived CDR1 and CDR2 are MNHNY and SVGAGI (reference sequence). The V end was cut by 10 bases, the J end by 2 bases, with 18 bases between. CDR3 sequence: CATEHTGSPYEQYF. The CDR3 DNA follows: TGTGCCACCGAACATACAGGGAGCCCCTACGAGCAGTACTTC.

The chain uses TRBV20-1 and TRBJ1-2; D perhaps matches TRBD1 (5 bases). The CDR3 covers 11 residues. Germline CDR1 and CDR2: DFQATT and SNEGSKA (reference sequence). V was shortened by 8 bases and J by 8 bases, with 15 bases between the two germline ends. CDR3 sequence reads: CSRTSPGGYTF. CDR3 sequence (DNA): TGCAGTAGAACGAGCCCAGGGGGCTACACCTTC.

The chain links TRBV4-3 to TRBJ2-1, with D perhaps matching TRBD2 (6 bases). Germline lookup yields CDR1 LGHNA and CDR2 YSLEER. The CDR3 is 18 amino acids. Trimming stripped 3 bases from V and 0 bases from J, with 18 bases between. CDR3 in amino acids: CASSQGQNSGSSYNEQFF. Here the CDR3 DNA reads TGCGCCAGCAGCCAGGGGCAAAATAGCGGAAGCTCCTACAATGAGCAGTTCTTC.

The chain joins TRBV29-1 to TRBJ2-3; 14 bases are shared with TRBD2. The CDR3 has 14 amino acids. Trimming at V came to 6 bases and at J to 11 bases, leaving 10 bases not matched to a gene. CDR1 and CDR2 from the germline V gene are SQVTM and ANQGSEA. The CDR3 reads CSVRTSGGTGRQYF. Here the CDR3 DNA reads TGCAGCGTCAGGACTAGCGGGGGGACGGGGAGGCAGTATTTT.

This clone appeared once. This chain connects TRBV14 to TRBJ2-2, with D perhaps matching TRBD2 (5 bases). The CDR3 extends over 17 amino acids. The V end was cut by 1 base, the J end by 6 bases, with 18 bases between. The germline V gene has CDR1 SGHDN and CDR2 FVKESK. Here the CDR3 reads CASSQGPGSGGAGELFF. CDR3 nucleotide sequence: TGTGCCAGCAGCCAAGGTCCCGGCTCCGGAGGTGCCGGGGAGCTGTTTTTT.

This clone was counted between two and nine times. The chain recombines TRBV7-9 with TRBJ2-7; 10 bases line up with TRBD2. This CDR3 contains 14 residues. Trimming took 1 base from V and 4 from J; bases not matched to a gene: 1. CDR1 and CDR2 (germline): SEHNR, FQNEAQ (reference sequence). DNA for the CDR3: TGTGCCAGCAGCTTAGGTAGCGGGAGGTACGAGCAGTACTTC. This translates into CASSLGSGRYEQYF.

The chain combines TRBV5-8 with TRBJ2-7; 10 bases are shared with TRBD2. The CDR3 consists of 13 residues. Germline CDR1 SGHTS, CDR2 YDEGEE. The J segment lost 7 bases and the V segment lost 4 bases, leaving 5 bases of the junction unmatched. DNA of the CDR3: TGTGCCAGCAGCCTAGCGGGGGATTGGGAGCAGTACTTC. Translating gives CASSLAGDWEQYF.

V is TRBV19 and J is TRBJ2-3; 9 positions match TRBD2. The CDR3 runs 16 residues. From germline, CDR1 is LNHDA and CDR2 SQIVND (reference sequence). The V segment lost 3 bases and the J segment 4 bases; nucleotides outside the gene matches: 8. Here the CDR3 DNA reads TGTGCCAGTAGTATTAGGTCTAGCGGGAATCCAGATACGCAGTATTTT. Protein: CASSIRSSGNPDTQYF.

The genes are TRBV7-2 and TRBJ2-5, with 8 bases fitting TRBD2. The CDR3 covers 15 residues. CDR1 and CDR2 (germline): SGHTA, FQGNSA. The junction had 6 bases not matched to a gene; V was cut back by 3 bases and J by 3 bases. CDR3 residues: CASSLSSGAKETQYF. The CDR3 DNA is TGTGCCAGCAGCTTGAGTAGCGGGGCTAAAGAGACCCAGTACTTC.

The chain uses TRBV6-2 or TRBV6-3 and TRBJ2-7; possibly TRBD2 for D (6 bases). Trimming shortened V by 0 bases and J by 6 bases, and 9 bases separated the two germline ends. The germline V gene has CDR1 MNHEY and CDR2 SVGEGT. The CDR3 is 13 residues long. The CDR3 protein is CASSYSEGLEQYF. CDR3 sequence (DNA): TGTGCCAGCAGTTACTCAGAGGGACTCGAGCAGTACTTC.

This chain joins TRBV28 and TRBJ1-5; D is unclear. The length of the CDR3 is 15 residues. The germline V gene has CDR1 MDHEN and CDR2 SYDVKM. V shed 2 bases and J shed 4 bases, with 12 bases lying between them. The DNA of the CDR3 is TGTGCCAGCAGTTTAGGGCGGGTAGGGAATCAGCCCCAGCATTTT. The encoded protein is CASSLGRVGNQPQHF.

J is TRBJ2-1 and V is TRBV4-3, with 7 nucleotides matching TRBD2. Germline trimming cut 0 bases from V and 7 bases from J; bases unmatched to any gene: 9. The CDR3 has 16 residues. Looked up from germline, CDR1 is LGHNA and CDR2 is YSLEER. CDR3 region: CASSQDPRTRFNEQFF. The CDR3 bases are TGCGCCAGCAGCCAAGATCCCAGGACTAGATTTAATGAGCAGTTCTTC.

The chain couples TRBV7-3 to TRBJ1-3; D call uncertain. Between the trimmed V and J ends, which lost 5 bases and 2 bases, there was a span of 7 bases. Germline-derived CDR1 and CDR2 are SGHTA and FQGTGA. The CDR3 consists of 13 residues. The CDR3 DNA sequence: TGTGCCAGCAGCCCGGGAACTGGAAACACCATATATTTT. Its translation is CASSPGTGNTIYF.

V and J are TRBV25-1 and TRBJ2-1; the D gene is possibly TRBD2 (6 bases). This CDR3 is built from 16 residues. Germline V gene lookup returns CDR1 MGHDK and CDR2 SYGVNS. The ends were cut back, 1 base at V and 0 bases at J, with 10 bases in the middle. CDR3 sequence reads: CASSESGASSYNEQFF. Here the CDR3 DNA reads TGTGCCAGCAGTGAATCGGGAGCCAGCTCCTACAATGAGCAGTTCTTC. Full variable domain (rest looked up from reference TRBV25-1 and TRBJ2-1): EADIYQTPRYLVIGTGKKITLECSQTMGHDKMYWYQQDPGMELHLIHYSYGVNSTEKGDLSSESTVSRIRTEHFPLTLESARPSHTSQYLCASSESGASSYNEQFFGPGTRLTVL.